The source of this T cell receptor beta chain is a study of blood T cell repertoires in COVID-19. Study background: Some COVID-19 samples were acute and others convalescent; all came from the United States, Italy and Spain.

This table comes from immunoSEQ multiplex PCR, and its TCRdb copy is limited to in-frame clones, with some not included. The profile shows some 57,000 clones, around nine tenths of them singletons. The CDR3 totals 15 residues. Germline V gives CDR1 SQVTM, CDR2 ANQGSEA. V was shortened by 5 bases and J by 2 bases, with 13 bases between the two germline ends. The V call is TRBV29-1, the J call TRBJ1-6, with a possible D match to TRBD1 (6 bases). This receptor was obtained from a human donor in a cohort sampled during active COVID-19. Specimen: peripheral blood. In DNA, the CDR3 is TGCAGCGTTAAAGTTGGGGACACCTATAATTCACCCCTCCACTTT. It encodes CSVKVGDTYNSPLHF. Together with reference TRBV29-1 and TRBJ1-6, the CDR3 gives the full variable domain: SAVISQKPSRDICQRGTSLTIQCQVDSQVTMMFWYRQQPGQSLTLIATANQGSEATYESGFVIDKFPISRPNLTFSTLTVSNMSPEDSSIYLCSVKVGDTYNSPLHFGNGTRLTVT.